The next 7 T cell receptor beta chains were all read from a single sample in a study of CD8 T cells in Susac syndrome. Random-hexamer reverse transcription was applied to 0.5 to 1 ug RNA. TCRdb independently ran MiXCR on the immunoSEQ multiplex PCR reads; one entry per CDR3 protein. The profile shows 250,000 to 300,000 distinct CDR3 sequences, about 85% of them singletons. The sequencing input was CD8+ T cells from PBMCs. These TCRs come from a human donor with multiple sclerosis.

This chain uses TRBV28 with TRBJ1-4, with 8 bases lining up with TRBD1. The length of the CDR3 is 17 residues. Germline trimming cut 5 bases from V and 7 bases from J; bases unmatched to any gene: 15. Germline assignment: CDR1 MDHEN and CDR2 SYDVKM. The CDR3 sequence is CASSRLLSQGAGEKLFF. The CDR3 bases are TGTGCCAGCAGTCGGTTGCTGTCCCAGGGGGCAGGTGAAAAACTGTTTTTT.

The chain uses TRBV28 and TRBJ2-1; the match to TRBD1 covers 9 bases. This CDR3 region has 15 residues. Per the germline V gene, CDR1 is MDHEN and CDR2 is SYDVKM. V dropped 5 bases and J dropped 2; count of bases not matched to a gene: 4. The CDR3 bases are TGTGCCAGCAGTCCCGGGGACAGGGCCTACAATGAGCAGTTCTTC. This translates into CASSPGDRAYNEQFF. Combining the CDR3 with reference TRBV28 and TRBJ2-1 gives the whole variable domain DVKVTQSSRYLVKRTGEKVFLECVQDMDHENMFWYRQDPGLGLRLIYFSYDVKMKEKGDIPEGYSVSREKKERFSLILESASTNQTSMYLCASSPGDRAYNEQFFGPGTRLTVL.

The rearrangement links TRBV5-4 to TRBJ1-1; D not resolved. Germline-derived CDR1 and CDR2 are SGHNT and YYREEE (reference sequence). This CDR3 comprises 13 residues. Trimming removed 4 bases at V and 6 bases at J, with 13 bases between. The CDR3, as DNA: TGTGCCAGCAGCCCCCCAAGATCCCCTGAAGCTTTCTTT. Protein product: CASSPPRSPEAFF.

The V call is TRBV9, the J call TRBJ2-3; D is perhaps TRBD1 (6 bases). Deletions cut 0 bases from V and 0 bases from J, with 11 bases between. This CDR3 has 16 residues. Germline V gives CDR1 SGDLS, CDR2 YYNGEE. The CDR3 bases are TGTGCCAGCAGCGTAGAAGGCAGGGGAAGCACAGATACGCAGTATTTT. As protein: CASSVEGRGSTDTQYF.

The chain carries TRBV27 and TRBJ1-4; the D gene is possibly TRBD1 (6 bases). The germline V gene encodes CDR1 MNHEY and CDR2 SMNVEV (reference sequence). V lost 4 bases to trimming and J lost 0 bases, with 15 bases between them. This CDR3 has 17 residues. The CDR3 region is CASSSITTGTTNEKLFF. DNA for the CDR3: TGTGCCAGCAGTTCCATAACTACAGGGACAACTAATGAAAAACTGTTTTTT.

The chain couples TRBV7-2 to TRBJ2-1; the D is unclear. Trimming pared 4 bases from V and 2 bases from J, leaving 9 bases between. Germline assignment: CDR1 SGHTA and CDR2 FQGNSA. The CDR3 has 14 amino acids. CDR3 sequence: CASSWRFPYNEQFF. The CDR3 DNA follows: TGTGCCAGCAGCTGGCGGTTTCCCTACAATGAGCAGTTCTTC.

The chain employs TRBV10-3 and TRBJ2-2; 9 nucleotides agree with TRBD2. Germline V gives CDR1 ENHRY, CDR2 SYGVKD. J was trimmed by 5 bases and V by 2 bases; bases with no gene match: 6. This CDR3 comprises 16 residues. CDR3 region: CAISEVVAGVTGELFF. CDR3 nucleotide sequence: TGTGCCATCAGTGAGGTAGTAGCGGGAGTGACCGGGGAGCTGTTTTTT.